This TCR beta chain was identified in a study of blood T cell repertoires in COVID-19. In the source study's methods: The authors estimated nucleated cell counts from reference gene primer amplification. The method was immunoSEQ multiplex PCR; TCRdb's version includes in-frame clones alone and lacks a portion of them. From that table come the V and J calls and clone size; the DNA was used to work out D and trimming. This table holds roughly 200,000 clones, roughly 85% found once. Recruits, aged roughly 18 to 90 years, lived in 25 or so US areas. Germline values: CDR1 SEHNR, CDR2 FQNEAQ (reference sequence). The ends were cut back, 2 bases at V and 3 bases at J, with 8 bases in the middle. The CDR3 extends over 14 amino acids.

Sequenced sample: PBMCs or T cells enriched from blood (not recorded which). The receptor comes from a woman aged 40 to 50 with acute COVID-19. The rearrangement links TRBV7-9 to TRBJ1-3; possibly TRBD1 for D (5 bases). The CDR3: CASSLRRDGNTIYF. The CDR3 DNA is TGTGCCAGCAGCTTACGCAGGGATGGAAACACCATATATTTT.